This T cell receptor beta chain was profiled in a study of somatic mutations in cytotoxic T cells in rheumatoid arthritis. Study overall: Collection of patient blood (30 ml EDTA) took place right after diagnosis, before any treatment. Study-wide findings and caveats: No significant CD8+ T-cell clonality difference was found between rheumatoid arthritis patients and age-matched controls. Among patients with rheumatoid arthritis, but not healthy controls, CD8+ clonality increased with age.

TCRdb's table, derived via immunoSEQ multiplex PCR, lists solely in-frame clones and lacks some. The sample lists 15,000 to 20,000 clones, approximately 84% occurring once. In the case of this clone: Its antigen remains unknown.

CDR1 and CDR2 (germline): MNHNS, SASEGT. The CDR3 sequence is 15 residues long. The V segment lost 1 base and the J segment 5 bases; nucleotides outside the gene matches: 6. Specimen: CD8+ T cells sorted from blood. The clonotype comes from an adult with rheumatoid arthritis. The genes are TRBV6-1 and TRBJ2-7, with 9 bases fitting TRBD1. The CDR3 DNA follows: TGTGCCAGCAGTGAAGGCAGGGGACAGGGCCACGAGCAGTACTTC. This translates into CASSEGRGQGHEQYF.